This is a list of T cell receptor beta chains from one sample in a study of siplizumab effects on memory and regulatory T cells. TCRdb's copy holds only in-frame clones and misses some; the assay was immunoSEQ multiplex PCR. The table shows about 63,000 clones, with less than 90% occurring only once. Sequenced material: memory CD4+ T cells sorted from blood. These receptors were taken from a human donor in good health. Each CDR3 is given without its conserved first and last residue.

v_gene: TRBV5-4
j_gene: TRBJ2-3
CDR3aa: ASSAQGATDTQY

v_gene: TRBV7-8
j_gene: TRBJ2-1
CDR3aa: ASSSTSYNEQF

v_gene: TRBV19
j_gene: TRBJ1-5
CDR3aa: ASSTTGTGIRNQPQH

v_gene: TRBV5-1
j_gene: TRBJ1-1
CDR3aa: ASSKLKGNTEAF

v_gene: TRBV5-1
j_gene: TRBJ1-2
CDR3aa: ASSLEGALYGYT

v_gene: TRBV19
j_gene: TRBJ1-1
CDR3aa: ASSRDRESEAF

v_gene: TRBV30
j_gene: TRBJ2-3
CDR3aa: AWGLAGADTQY

v_gene: TRBV11-3
j_gene: TRBJ2-7
CDR3aa: ASSTDRGLDEQY

v_gene: TRBV4-2
j_gene: TRBJ2-3
CDR3aa: ASSQSVLALGTDTQY

v_gene: TRBV19
j_gene: TRBJ1-5
CDR3aa: ASSMSPGGNQPQH

v_gene: TRBV6-6
j_gene: TRBJ1-1
CDR3aa: ASSYSRGTEAF

v_gene: TRBV10-2
j_gene: TRBJ2-1
CDR3aa: ASRGLAGVTTSEQF

v_gene: TRBV7-2
j_gene: TRBJ1-2
CDR3aa: ASSLVSDRSHGYT

v_gene: TRBV5-1
j_gene: TRBJ2-2
CDR3aa: ASTNGILAGGRNTGELF

v_gene: TRBV15
j_gene: TRBJ1-5
CDR3aa: ATSRDPGQGQPQH

v_gene: TRBV14
j_gene: TRBJ2-3
CDR3aa: ASSHLGLAGSTDTQY

v_gene: TRBV28
j_gene: TRBJ2-1
CDR3aa: ASNPPGQGGDNEQF

v_gene: TRBV2
j_gene: TRBJ2-3
CDR3aa: ATPRVGMDTQY

v_gene: TRBV9
j_gene: TRBJ2-1
CDR3aa: ASSLHRQVNNEQF

v_gene: TRBV20-1
j_gene: TRBJ1-1
CDR3aa: SAKRDTEAF

v_gene: TRBV27
j_gene: TRBJ1-1
CDR3aa: ASSLLGGITEAF

v_gene: TRBV10-3
j_gene: TRBJ2-7
CDR3aa: AISESRVSYEQY

v_gene: TRBV6-5
j_gene: TRBJ1-6
CDR3aa: ASTQGAGRGSPLH

v_gene: TRBV18
j_gene: TRBJ1-2
CDR3aa: ASSPTSSNYGYT

v_gene: TRBV30
j_gene: TRBJ2-3
CDR3aa: ARSRGSTDTQY

v_gene: TRBV21-1
j_gene: TRBJ2-5
CDR3aa: ASSKRSQQETQY

v_gene: TRBV19
j_gene: TRBJ2-4
CDR3aa: ASTQDRGNIQY

v_gene: TRBV28
j_gene: TRBJ2-4
CDR3aa: ASSLLQGRRQNIQY

v_gene: TRBV19
j_gene: TRBJ1-5
CDR3aa: ASSIGEGSNQPQH

v_gene: TRBV6-5
j_gene: TRBJ2-5
CDR3aa: ASRPGLAGWGQY

v_gene: TRBV18
j_gene: TRBJ2-5
CDR3aa: ASSPSGETQY

v_gene: TRBV5-1
j_gene: TRBJ1-2
CDR3aa: ASSVDRGYGYT

v_gene: TRBV10-3
j_gene: TRBJ2-7
CDR3aa: AIRSGTGGSYEQY

v_gene: TRBV19
j_gene: TRBJ2-1
CDR3aa: ASSLWNNEQF

v_gene: TRBV7-8
j_gene: TRBJ1-1
CDR3aa: ASSLGVLGARNTEAF

v_gene: TRBV4-2
j_gene: TRBJ1-1
CDR3aa: ASSQDSNGYTEAF

v_gene: TRBV5-1
j_gene: TRBJ1-2
CDR3aa: ASSLGQGAVLGYT

v_gene: TRBV11-2
j_gene: TRBJ1-2
CDR3aa: ASSPTGGRWGERT

v_gene: TRBV6-6
j_gene: TRBJ2-3
CDR3aa: ASSLTVSTDTQY

v_gene: TRBV9
j_gene: TRBJ2-3
CDR3aa: ASSVHDTTDTQY

v_gene: TRBV2
j_gene: TRBJ1-4
CDR3aa: ASSPTVINEKLF

v_gene: TRBV6-5
j_gene: TRBJ1-2
CDR3aa: ASSETGYYGYT

v_gene: TRBV5-6
j_gene: TRBJ1-1
CDR3aa: ASSERTGDANTEAF

v_gene: TRBV2
j_gene: TRBJ2-3
CDR3aa: ASRGLRDTQY

v_gene: TRBV11-1
j_gene: TRBJ1-2
CDR3aa: ASSTGQGFWGYT

v_gene: TRBV14
j_gene: TRBJ2-7
CDR3aa: ASREGFGRGSYEQY

v_gene: TRBV4-2
j_gene: TRBJ2-7
CDR3aa: ASSQNLIDEQY

v_gene: TRBV5-5
j_gene: TRBJ1-2
CDR3aa: ASSSVRQGSYGYT

v_gene: TRBV29-1
j_gene: TRBJ1-1
CDR3aa: TSLEGTGAF

v_gene: TRBV4-2
j_gene: TRBJ2-5
CDR3aa: ASSQDGTLVETQY

v_gene: TRBV4-1
j_gene: TRBJ1-3
CDR3aa: ASSHGQGTGNTIY

v_gene: TRBV9
j_gene: TRBJ1-3
CDR3aa: ASSGYVGSGNTIY

v_gene: TRBV10-1
j_gene: TRBJ2-5
CDR3aa: ASSEGQTQETQY

v_gene: TRBV5-6
j_gene: TRBJ2-6
CDR3aa: ASSLRRFGANVLT